The entry below describes one TCR beta chain. Its antigen is unknown. The PCR contained 60 Vbeta and 13 Jbeta primers. Assay used: immunoSEQ multiplex PCR; TCRdb lists only in-frame clones, some missing. Among under 150,000 clones, around two thirds were seen once, and the ten largest hold more than 8%. These data originate in a study of cytomegalovirus exposure and HLA in healthy donors. The wider study: Researchers found that more than 70% of a few hundred genotyped donors fell within the Caucasian-associated ancestry cluster.

General study points: The authors reported that TCR beta sequences could predict HLA-A and HLA-B alleles. These predictions were accurate for most subjects in the first cohort.

Germline V gene data show CDR1 as SQVTM and CDR2 as ANQGSEA. The CDR3 has 13 amino acids. Trimming took 5 bases from V and 10 from J; bases not matched to a gene: 6. The sequenced sample was PBMCs. The rearrangement links TRBV29-1 to TRBJ1-6; TRBD1 agrees at 9 bases. This sequence was found in a woman aged 40 to 49 in good health and CMV-seropositive. The CDR3 DNA reads as TGCAGCGTTCGGGGACAGGGAGGGTCACCCCTCCACTTT. This sequence encodes CSVRGQGGSPLHF.